The source of this T cell receptor (beta chain) is a study of T cell responses to AZD1222 COVID-19 vaccine. Overall study findings and caveats: Elevations in Spike-specific TCR breadth and depth followed administration of two AZD1222 doses. The donors showed a predominance of white British ancestry and of females, with possible underestimation of clonal diversity. It was only a handful of AZD1222 recipients who were seropositive at baseline.

Produced via immunoSEQ multiplex PCR; TCRdb's table is partial and in-frame only. Found here are 95,000 to 150,000 clones, 90% of them singletons; the top ten hold 4% to 5.5%. This CDR3 is 14 amino acids long. Germline-derived CDR1 and CDR2 are ENHRY and SYGVKD. Trimming pared 4 bases from V and 0 bases from J, leaving 10 bases between. A remark on this clone: Its antigen remains unknown.

The sequence came from an adult in good health. The genes are TRBV10-3 and TRBJ2-7; D unclear. The input for sequencing was peripheral blood, taken on day 0 of MenACWY control vaccination. For the CDR3, the DNA is TGTGCCATCAGTGCCGTTGAGAACTCCTACGAGCAGTACTTC. This gives the protein CAISAVENSYEQYF.